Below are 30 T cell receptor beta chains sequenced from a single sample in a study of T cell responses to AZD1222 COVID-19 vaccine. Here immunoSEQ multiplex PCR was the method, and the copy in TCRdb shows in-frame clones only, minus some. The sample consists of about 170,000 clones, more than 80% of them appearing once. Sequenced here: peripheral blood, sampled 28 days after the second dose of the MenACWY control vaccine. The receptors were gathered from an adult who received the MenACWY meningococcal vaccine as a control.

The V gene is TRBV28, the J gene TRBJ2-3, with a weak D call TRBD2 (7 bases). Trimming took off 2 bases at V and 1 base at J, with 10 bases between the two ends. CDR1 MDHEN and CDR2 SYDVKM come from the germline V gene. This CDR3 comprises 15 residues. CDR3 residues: CASSLGGARTDTQYF. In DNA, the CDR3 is TGTGCCAGCAGTTTAGGGGGGGCGCGCACAGATACGCAGTATTTT.

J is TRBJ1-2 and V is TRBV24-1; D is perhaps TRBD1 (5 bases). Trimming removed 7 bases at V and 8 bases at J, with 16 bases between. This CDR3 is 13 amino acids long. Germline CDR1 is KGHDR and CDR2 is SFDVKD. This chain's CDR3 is CATSREGFGGYTF. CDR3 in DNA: TGTGCCACCAGCAGGGAGGGGTTTGGCGGCTACACCTTC.

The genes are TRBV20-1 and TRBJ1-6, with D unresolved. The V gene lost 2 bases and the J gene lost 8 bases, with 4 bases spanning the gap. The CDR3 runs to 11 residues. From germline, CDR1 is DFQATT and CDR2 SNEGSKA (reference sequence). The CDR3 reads CSARSDSPLHF. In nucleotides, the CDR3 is TGCAGTGCTAGATCGGATTCACCCCTCCACTTT.

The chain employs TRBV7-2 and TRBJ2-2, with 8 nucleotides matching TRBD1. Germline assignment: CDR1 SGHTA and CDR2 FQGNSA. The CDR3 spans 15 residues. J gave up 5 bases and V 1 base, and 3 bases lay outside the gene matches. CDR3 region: CASSLVTGGTGELFF. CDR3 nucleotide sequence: TGTGCCAGCAGCTTAGTTACAGGGGGGACCGGGGAGCTGTTTTTT.

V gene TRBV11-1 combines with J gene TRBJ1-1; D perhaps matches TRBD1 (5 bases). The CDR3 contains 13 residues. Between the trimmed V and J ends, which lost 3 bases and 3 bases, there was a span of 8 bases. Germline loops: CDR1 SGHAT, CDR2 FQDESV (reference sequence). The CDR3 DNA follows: TGTGCCAGCAGCTTTTTGGGGGACACTGAAGCTTTCTTT. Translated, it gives CASSFLGDTEAFF.

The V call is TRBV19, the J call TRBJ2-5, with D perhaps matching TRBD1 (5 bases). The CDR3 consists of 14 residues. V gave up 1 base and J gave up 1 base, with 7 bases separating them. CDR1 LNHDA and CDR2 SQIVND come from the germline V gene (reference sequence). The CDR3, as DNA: TGTGCCAGTAGTATAGGCGACAGCCAAGAGACCCAGTACTTC. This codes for CASSIGDSQETQYF.

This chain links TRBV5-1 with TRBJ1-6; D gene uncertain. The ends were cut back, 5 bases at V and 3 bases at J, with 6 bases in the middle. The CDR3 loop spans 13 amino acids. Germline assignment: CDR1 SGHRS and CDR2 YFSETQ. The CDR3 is CASSRDYNSPLHF. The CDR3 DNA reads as TGCGCCAGCAGTCGGGACTATAATTCACCCCTCCACTTT.

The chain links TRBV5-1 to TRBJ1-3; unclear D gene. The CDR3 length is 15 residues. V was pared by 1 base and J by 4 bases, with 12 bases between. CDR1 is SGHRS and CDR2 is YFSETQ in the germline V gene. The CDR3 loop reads CASSLSLGSGNTIYF. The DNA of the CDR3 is TGCGCCAGCAGCTTGAGTTTAGGATCGGGAAACACCATATATTTT. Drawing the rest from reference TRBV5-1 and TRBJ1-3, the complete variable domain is KAGVTQTPRYLIKTRGQQVTLSCSPISGHRSVSWYQQTPGQGLQFLFEYFSETQRNKGNFPGRFSGRQFSNSRSEMNVSTLELGDSALYLCASSLSLGSGNTIYFGEGSWLTVV.

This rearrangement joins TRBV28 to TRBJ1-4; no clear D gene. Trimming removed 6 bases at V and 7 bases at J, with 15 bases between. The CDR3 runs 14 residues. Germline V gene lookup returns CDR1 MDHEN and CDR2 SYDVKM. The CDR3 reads CASREYDGVEKLFF. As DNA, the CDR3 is TGTGCCAGCAGGGAATACGACGGGGTTGAAAAACTGTTTTTT. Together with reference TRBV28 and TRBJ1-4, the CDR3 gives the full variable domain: DVKVTQSSRYLVKRTGEKVFLECVQDMDHENMFWYRQDPGLGLRLIYFSYDVKMKEKGDIPEGYSVSREKKERFSLILESASTNQTSMYLCASREYDGVEKLFFGSGTQLSVL.

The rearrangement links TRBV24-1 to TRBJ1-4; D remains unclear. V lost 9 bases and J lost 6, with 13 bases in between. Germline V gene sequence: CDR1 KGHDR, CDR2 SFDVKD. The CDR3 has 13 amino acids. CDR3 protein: CATGSDRDEKLFF. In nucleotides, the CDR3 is TGTGCCACCGGCTCCGATAGGGATGAAAAACTGTTTTTT.

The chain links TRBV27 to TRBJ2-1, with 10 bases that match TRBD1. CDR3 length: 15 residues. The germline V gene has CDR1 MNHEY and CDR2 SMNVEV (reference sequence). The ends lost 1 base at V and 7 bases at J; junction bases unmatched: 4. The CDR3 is CASSLLRTGGNEQFF. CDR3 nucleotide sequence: TGTGCCAGCAGTTTATTGAGGACAGGGGGTAATGAGCAGTTCTTC.

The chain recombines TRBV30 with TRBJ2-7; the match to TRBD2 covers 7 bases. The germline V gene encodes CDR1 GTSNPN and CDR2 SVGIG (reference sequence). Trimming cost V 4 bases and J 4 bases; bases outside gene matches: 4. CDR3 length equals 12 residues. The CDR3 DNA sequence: TGTGCCTGGAAGGCGGGAGTATACGAGCAGTACTTC. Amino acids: CAWKAGVYEQYF.

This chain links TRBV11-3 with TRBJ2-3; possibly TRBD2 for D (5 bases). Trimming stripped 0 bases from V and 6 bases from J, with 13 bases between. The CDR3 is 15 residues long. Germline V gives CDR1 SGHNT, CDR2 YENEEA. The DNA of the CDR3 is TGTGCCAGCAGCTTAGACGCCACTCGGGGTGATACGCAGTATTTT. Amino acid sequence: CASSLDATRGDTQYF.

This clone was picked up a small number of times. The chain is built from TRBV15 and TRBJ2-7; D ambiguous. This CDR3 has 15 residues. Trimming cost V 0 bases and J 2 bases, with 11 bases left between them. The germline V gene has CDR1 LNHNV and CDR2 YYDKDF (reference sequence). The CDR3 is CATSRDSVITYEQYF. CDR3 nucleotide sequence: TGTGCCACCAGCAGAGATTCAGTGATCACCTACGAGCAGTACTTC.

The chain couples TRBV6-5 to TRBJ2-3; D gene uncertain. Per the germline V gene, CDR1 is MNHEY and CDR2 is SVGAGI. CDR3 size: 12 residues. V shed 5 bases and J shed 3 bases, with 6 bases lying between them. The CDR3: CASSTNTDTQYF. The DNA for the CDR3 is TGTGCCAGCAGTACCAATACAGATACGCAGTATTTT.

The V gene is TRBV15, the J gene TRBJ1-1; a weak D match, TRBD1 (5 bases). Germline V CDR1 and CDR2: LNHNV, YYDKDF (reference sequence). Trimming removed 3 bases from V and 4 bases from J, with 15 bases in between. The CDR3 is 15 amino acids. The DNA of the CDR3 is TGTGCCACCAGCAGGGGTCGGGGCAGAAGCACTGAAGCTTTCTTT. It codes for CATSRGRGRSTEAFF.

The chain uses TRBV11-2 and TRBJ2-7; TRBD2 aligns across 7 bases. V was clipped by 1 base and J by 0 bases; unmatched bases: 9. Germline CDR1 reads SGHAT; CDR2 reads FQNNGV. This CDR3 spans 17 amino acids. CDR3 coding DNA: TGTGCCAGCAGCTTAGTAGGACTAGTCAGGAGCTCCTACGAGCAGTACTTC. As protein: CASSLVGLVRSSYEQYF.

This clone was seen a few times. The CDR3 region is CASSKWETSTDTQYF. The CDR3 DNA sequence: TGTGCCAGCAGCAAATGGGAGACAAGCACAGATACGCAGTATTTT. V gene TRBV21-1 combines with J gene TRBJ2-3; the table's D call, TRBD2, has no DNA check behind it. TRBV21-1 is deemed a pseudogene. This CDR3 comprises 15 residues.

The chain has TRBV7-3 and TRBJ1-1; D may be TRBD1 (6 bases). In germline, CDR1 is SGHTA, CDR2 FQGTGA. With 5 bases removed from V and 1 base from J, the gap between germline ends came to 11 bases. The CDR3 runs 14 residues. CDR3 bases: TGTGCCAGCAGCCCTACAGGGACGAACACTGAAGCTTTCTTT. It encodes CASSPTGTNTEAFF.

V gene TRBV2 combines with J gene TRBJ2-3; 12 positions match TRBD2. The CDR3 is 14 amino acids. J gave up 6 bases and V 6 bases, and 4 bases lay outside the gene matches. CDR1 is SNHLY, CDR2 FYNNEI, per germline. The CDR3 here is CASRTSGSSDTQYF. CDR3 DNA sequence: TGTGCCAGCAGGACTAGCGGGAGTTCTGATACGCAGTATTTT.

This CDR3 reads CATTSGTPEDYEKLFF. The CDR3 nucleotides read TGTGCCACTACATCCGGGACCCCAGAAGACTATGAAAAACTGTTTTTT. The chain carries TRBV7-9 and TRBJ1-4; TRBD1 might be the D (5 bases). Per the germline V gene, CDR1 is SEHNR and CDR2 is FQNEAQ (reference sequence). The CDR3 covers 16 residues. Trimming shortened V by 10 bases and J by 6 bases, and 24 bases separated the two germline ends.

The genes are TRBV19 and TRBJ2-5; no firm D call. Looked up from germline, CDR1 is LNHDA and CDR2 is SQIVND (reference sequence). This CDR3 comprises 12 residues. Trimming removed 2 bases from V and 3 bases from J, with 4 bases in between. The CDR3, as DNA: TGTGCCAGTAGTATACGAGAAGAGACCCAGTACTTC. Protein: CASSIREETQYF.

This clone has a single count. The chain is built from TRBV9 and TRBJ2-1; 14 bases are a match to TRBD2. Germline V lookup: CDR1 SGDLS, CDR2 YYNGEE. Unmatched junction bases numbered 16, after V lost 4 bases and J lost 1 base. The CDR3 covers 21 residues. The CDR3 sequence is CASSTPDGTSGSRSSYNEQFF. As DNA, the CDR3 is TGTGCCAGCAGCACCCCGGACGGGACTAGCGGGAGTAGGTCGTCCTACAATGAGCAGTTCTTC.

As DNA, the CDR3 is TGCGCCAGCAGCCAAGATATAGGCCAGCCCCAGCATTTT. Translating gives CASSQDIGQPQHF. V gene TRBV4-3 combines with J gene TRBJ1-5; D not certain. The germline V and J ends were trimmed by 0 bases and 7 bases, with 7 bases remaining between them. CDR3 length: 13 residues. Germline-derived CDR1 and CDR2 are LGHNA and YSLEER.

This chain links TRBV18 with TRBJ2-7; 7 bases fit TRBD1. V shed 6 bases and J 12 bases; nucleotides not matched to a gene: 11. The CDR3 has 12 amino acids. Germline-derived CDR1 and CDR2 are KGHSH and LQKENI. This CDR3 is CASSLKGAQGYF. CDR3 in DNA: TGTGCCAGCTCCCTGAAGGGGGCCCAGGGGTACTTC.

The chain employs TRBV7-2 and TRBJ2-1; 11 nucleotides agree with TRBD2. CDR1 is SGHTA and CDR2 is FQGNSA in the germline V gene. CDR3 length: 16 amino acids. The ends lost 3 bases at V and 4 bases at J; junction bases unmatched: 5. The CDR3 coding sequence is TGTGCCAGCAGCTTTAGCGGGAGGGCCTCTTACAATGAGCAGTTCTTC. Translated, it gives CASSFSGRASYNEQFF. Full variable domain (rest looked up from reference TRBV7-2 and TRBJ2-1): GAGVSQSPSNKVTEKGKDVELRCDPISGHTALYWYRQSLGQGLEFLIYFQGNSAPDKSGLPSDRFSAERTGGSVSTLTIQRTQQEDSAVYLCASSFSGRASYNEQFFGPGTRLTVL.

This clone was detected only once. CDR3 in amino acids: CASSGTRTGNGYTF. CDR3 nucleotides: TGTGCCAGCAGTGGCACCCGGACAGGGAATGGCTACACCTTC. The chain combines TRBV2 with TRBJ1-2; 8 bases fit TRBD1. V lost 4 bases, J lost 6 bases, and 7 bases stayed unmatched. Germline CDR1 is SNHLY and CDR2 is FYNNEI. The CDR3 covers 14 residues.

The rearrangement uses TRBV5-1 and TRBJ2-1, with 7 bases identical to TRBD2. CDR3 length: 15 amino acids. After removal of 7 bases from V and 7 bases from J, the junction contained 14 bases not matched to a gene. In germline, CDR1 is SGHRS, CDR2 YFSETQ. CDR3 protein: CASFPGGRAWNEQFF. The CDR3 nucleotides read TGCGCCAGCTTCCCAGGAGGGAGGGCCTGGAATGAGCAGTTCTTC.

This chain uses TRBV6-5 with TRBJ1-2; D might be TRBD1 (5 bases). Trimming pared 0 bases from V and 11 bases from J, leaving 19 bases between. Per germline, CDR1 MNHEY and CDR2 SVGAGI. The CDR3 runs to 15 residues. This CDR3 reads CASSYSPGAAGGYTF. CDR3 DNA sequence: TGTGCCAGCAGTTACTCGCCTGGGGCTGCCGGGGGGTACACCTTC.

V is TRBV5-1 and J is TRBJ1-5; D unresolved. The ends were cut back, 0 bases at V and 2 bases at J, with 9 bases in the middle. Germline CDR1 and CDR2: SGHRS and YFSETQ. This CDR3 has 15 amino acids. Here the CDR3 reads CASSLGHTGNQPQHF. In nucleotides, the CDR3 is TGCGCCAGCAGCTTGGGACACACGGGCAATCAGCCCCAGCATTTT.